This TCR beta chain stems from a study of T cells after yellow fever vaccination. Study summary: SMART-Seq v4 Ultra Low Input served to prepare low-cell-number fractions. Overall study results and limits: Once the booster was given, most primary-vaccination clones reappeared, at over 95% for CD4 and roughly 91% for CD8. Contaminating bulk clonotypes could be abundant in FACS-sorted repertoires.

This clonotype was recorded a few times. Its target is unknown. TCR cDNA, made by 5'RACE template switching, carried an added universal primer site and UMIs. In TCRdb, the 5' RACE reads were re-called with MiXCR into one record per CDR3 protein. The sample shows tens of thousands of distinct CDR3 sequences, approximately 8% of them seen only once. CDR3 length equals 14 residues. Trimming took 6 bases from V and 3 from J, leaving 12 bases between them. This chain links TRBV12-3 or TRBV12-4 with TRBJ1-5, with D tentatively TRBD1 (6 bases). The receptor was derived from a man aged 25 to 40 who received the YFV17D yellow fever vaccine. The sequencing used CD8+ T cells sorted from PBMCs, collected on the day of the yellow fever booster vaccination. CDR3 protein: CASSQDSVNQPQHF. The CDR3 nucleotides are TGTGCCAGCAGCCAGGACAGCGTCAATCAGCCCCAGCATTTT.